This paragraph covers one TCR beta chain sequence. In this sample, this clonotype turned up a few times. Its cognate antigen has yet to be identified. No base quality information exists; no much larger clone differs at one position. These data are taken from a study of T cell repertoires in cytomegalovirus infection (dated by TCRdb to between 2019 and 2020). Regarding the research as a whole: Peptide stimulations targeted recently identified HLA-C-restricted CMV epitopes, whose presentation resists viral immunomodulation, together with well-studied HLA-B-restricted epitopes. Because public TCR beta signatures pointed to carriage of CMV infection together with the matching HLA type, the HLA type of each donor mattered for the analysis.

Points the paper makes about the study in general: In both this cohort and an independent cohort of some 370 donors, the cumulative frequency of public TCR beta family members distinguished carriers of CMV infection plus the relevant HLA type. The ex vivo response was dominated by HLA-C-restricted CMV-specific TCR beta clonotypes, which also provided the single most frequent clonotype in two of eight donors.

According to the germline V gene (reference sequence), CDR1 reads MNHEY and CDR2 reads SMNVEV. At the junction V is shortened by 8 bases and J by 0 bases, with 4 bases in between. The CDR3 contains 11 residues, cysteine and phenylalanine counted. Just the 33-base CDR3 DNA is kept, in frame starting at base 1. Sample treatment or condition, as interpreted from the label and publication: in vitro stimulation with specific CMV peptide epitopes to enrich CMV-specific T cells. Instrument on record: Illumina HiSeq 1500. TCRdb cleaned the public reads at Q25 with fastp, built clones with MiXCR and kept in-frame beta chains. Every distinct CDR3 protein forms one entry, paired with its most common genes and DNA. Present in this sample are about 920,000 distinct CDR3 sequences, 25% to 40% of which were seen just once. Roughly 13% of the sample rests with the top ten.

The chain is encoded by TRBV27 joined to TRBJ1-1; the D gene cannot be named for sure. This TCR was sampled from a human donor in good health (CMV status not recorded). Some clones in this sample may be carry-over from other donors' samples. The sample consisted of cultured CD8+ T cells from PBMCs, taken from culture after CMV antigen stimulation. The CDR3 region reads CASYMNTEAFF. The sequenced DNA: TGTGCCAGCTACATGAACACTGAAGCTTTCTTT.